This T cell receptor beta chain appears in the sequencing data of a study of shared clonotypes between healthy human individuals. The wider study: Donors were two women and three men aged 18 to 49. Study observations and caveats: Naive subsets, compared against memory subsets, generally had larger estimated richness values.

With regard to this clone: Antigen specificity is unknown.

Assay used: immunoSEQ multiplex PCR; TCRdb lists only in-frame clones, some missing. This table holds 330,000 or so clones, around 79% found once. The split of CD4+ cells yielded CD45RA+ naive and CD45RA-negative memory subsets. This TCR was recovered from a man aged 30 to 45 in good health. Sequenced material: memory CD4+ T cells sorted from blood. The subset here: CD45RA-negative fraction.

This CDR3 is CASSFGGGRDIQYF. The DNA for the CDR3 is TGTGCCAGCAGCTTCGGCGGGGGGCGGGACATTCAGTACTTC. The V gene is TRBV7-2, the J gene TRBJ2-4, with 8 nucleotides matching TRBD2. The CDR3 covers 14 residues. Looked up from germline, CDR1 is SGHTA and CDR2 is FQGNSA. With 3 bases clipped from V and 8 bases from J, the junction kept 6 bases outside the gene matches.